A single sample gave rise to the 18 T cell receptor beta chains below, sequenced in a study of cytomegalovirus exposure and HLA in healthy donors. 60 Vbeta and 13 Jbeta primers were used in PCR. Clones were read by immunoSEQ multiplex PCR, and TCRdb kept only the in-frame ones, dropping some. The sample lists tens of thousands of clones; approximately 71% were seen once. Sequenced material: PBMCs. The receptors were sampled from a man aged 40-50 years in good health and CMV-seronegative.

V and J are TRBV18 and TRBJ2-7, with 7 bases aligning to TRBD1. This CDR3 contains 14 residues. Germline V gene lookup returns CDR1 KGHSH and CDR2 LQKENI. The V and J ends lost 2 bases and 3 bases, in that order; junction bases with no gene match: 4. Written as DNA, the CDR3 is TGTGCCAGCTCACCAGCCCCAGGGGGCTACGAGCAGTACTTC. Its translation: CASSPAPGGYEQYF.

This chain connects TRBV10-3 to TRBJ2-5, with TRBD1 identical over 9 bases. The CDR3 runs 15 residues. V lost 4 bases and J lost 0; bases outside the gene matches: 3. CDR1 is ENHRY and CDR2 is SYGVKD in the germline V gene. In nucleotides, the CDR3 is TGTGCCATCAGTGGTGGACAGGGGTACCAAGAGACCCAGTACTTC. Protein sequence: CAISGGQGYQETQYF.

The CDR3 sequence: CASSFRVSDGYTF. CDR3 nucleotide sequence: TGCGCCAGCAGCTTCAGGGTGTCGGATGGCTACACCTTC. The chain carries TRBV5-1 and TRBJ1-2; tentative D call: TRBD1 (5 bases). CDR1 is SGHRS, CDR2 YFSETQ, per germline. The CDR3 extends over 13 amino acids. The ends were cut back, 2 bases at V and 6 bases at J, with 11 bases in the middle.

The gene calls are TRBV10-1 and TRBJ2-1, with 9 bases fitting TRBD2. Germline loops: CDR1 WNHNN, CDR2 SYGVQD (reference sequence). Trimming cost V 0 bases and J 4 bases; bases outside gene matches: 4. The CDR3 length is 16 residues. CDR3 residues: CASSESLAGRYNEQFF. In DNA, the CDR3 is TGCGCCAGCAGTGAGTCTCTAGCGGGACGTTACAATGAGCAGTTCTTC.

This clone has more than one count but fewer than ten. This sample also contains other DNA sequences that code for the same CDR3. The chain employs TRBV13 and TRBJ1-3; TRBD1 matches 7 bases. The CDR3 length is 17 residues. Per the germline V gene, CDR1 is PRHDT and CDR2 is FYEKMQ (reference sequence). The trim removed 5 bases at V and 0 bases at J, leaving 10 bases unmatched. The CDR3 nucleotides read TGTGCCAGCAGCATGCGACAGGGTCGCTTCTCTGGAAACACCATATATTTT. It yields the protein CASSMRQGRFSGNTIYF.

This clone was picked up one time. CDR3 in DNA: TGTGCCAGCAGTGGGGGGACTAGCGGGGGGAATGAGCAGTTCTTC. It specifies CASSGGTSGGNEQFF. The V gene is TRBV2, the J gene TRBJ2-1, with 15 bases that match TRBD2. Germline-derived CDR1 and CDR2 are SNHLY and FYNNEI. V gave up 4 bases and J gave up 7 bases; unmatched junction bases: 2. CDR3 length: 15 residues.

J is TRBJ1-3 and V is TRBV18; 7 bases align to TRBD1. Germline V gene lookup returns CDR1 KGHSH and CDR2 LQKENI. V lost 1 base to trimming and J lost 4 bases; unmatched junction nucleotides: 7. The CDR3 is 16 residues long. CDR3 residues: CASSPRDSVVGNTIYF. The CDR3 coding sequence is TGTGCCAGCTCACCACGGGACAGTGTAGTAGGAAACACCATATATTTT.

The CDR3 here is CASSSPRGWAFF. The DNA for the CDR3 is TGTGCCAGCAGCTCCCCTCGGGGTTGGGCTTTCTTT. The chain carries TRBV28 and TRBJ1-1; D is unresolved. V lost 6 bases, J lost 11 bases, and 16 bases lay in between. From germline, CDR1 is MDHEN and CDR2 SYDVKM. There are 12 residues in the CDR3. Supplemented by reference TRBV28 and TRBJ1-1, the full variable domain reads DVKVTQSSRYLVKRTGEKVFLECVQDMDHENMFWYRQDPGLGLRLIYFSYDVKMKEKGDIPEGYSVSREKKERFSLILESASTNQTSMYLCASSSPRGWAFFGQGTRLTVV.

The V gene is TRBV6-5, the J gene TRBJ2-3; maybe TRBD2 (6 bases). The germline V gene has CDR1 MNHEY and CDR2 SVGAGI. Trimming left V 4 bases short and J 8 bases short, with 16 bases between. The CDR3 consists of 14 residues. This CDR3 reads CASSSGLATVTQYF. The CDR3 DNA reads TGTGCCAGCAGTTCGGGGCTAGCGACGGTTACGCAGTATTTT.

CDR3 amino acids: CASRSGLTGAHYGYTF. The CDR3 nucleotides are TGTGCCAGCAGAAGTGGGCTGACAGGGGCCCATTATGGCTACACCTTC. The chain is built from TRBV6-6 and TRBJ1-2; 8 nucleotides align to TRBD1. Germline loops: CDR1 MNHNY, CDR2 SVGAGI (reference sequence). This CDR3 region has 16 residues. The ends lost 6 bases at V and 5 bases at J; junction bases unmatched: 14.

The rearrangement joins TRBV28 to TRBJ2-2; TRBD2 matches 14 bases. The CDR3 sequence is 18 residues long. V was clipped by 4 bases and J by 5 bases; unmatched bases: 9. Germline CDR1 is MDHEN and CDR2 is SYDVKM. The DNA for the CDR3 is TGTGCCAGCAGTTCCCCGGGACTAGCGGGAGTGGGAACCGGGGAGCTGTTTTTT. It translates to CASSSPGLAGVGTGELFF.

This clone was picked up a small number of times. The V call is TRBV28, the J call TRBJ1-1, with TRBD1 identical over 10 bases. In germline, CDR1 is MDHEN, CDR2 SYDVKM. V shed 5 bases and J 3 bases; nucleotides not matched to a gene: 9. This CDR3 comprises 16 residues. This CDR3 is CASSTGTGDEDTEAFF. The CDR3 coding sequence is TGTGCCAGCAGTACCGGGACAGGGGACGAGGACACTGAAGCTTTCTTT.

The chain couples TRBV7-6 to TRBJ2-1; 8 nucleotides agree with TRBD1. Germline V gene data show CDR1 as SGHVS and CDR2 as FNYEAQ. The CDR3 runs to 15 residues. V shed 5 bases, J shed 0 bases, and the junction held 3 bases outside the gene matches. The CDR3 nucleotides read TGTGCCAGCAGCCCAACAGGGGGCTCCTACAATGAGCAGTTCTTC. Translating gives CASSPTGGSYNEQFF.

A few counts support this clone. The rearrangement links TRBV11-2 to TRBJ1-2, with no clear D. V was pared by 3 bases and J by 8 bases, with 7 bases between. Per germline, CDR1 SGHAT and CDR2 FQNNGV. The CDR3 extends over 11 amino acids. DNA for the CDR3: TGTGCCAGCAGCTTCCGAGCGGGCTACACCTTC. It specifies CASSFRAGYTF.

The J gene is TRBJ1-3, the V gene TRBV2; perhaps TRBD1 as D (5 bases). Germline values: CDR1 SNHLY, CDR2 FYNNEI. Trimming removed 0 bases at V and 2 bases at J, with 14 bases between. The CDR3 extends over 17 amino acids. The CDR3, as DNA: TGTGCCAGCAGTGAAGCGCTTGGCCGGGGGGCTGGAAACACCATATATTTT. This sequence encodes CASSEALGRGAGNTIYF. The complete variable domain, with remaining parts taken from reference TRBV2 and TRBJ1-3, reads EPEVTQTPSHQVTQMGQEVILRCVPISNHLYFYWYRQILGQKVEFLVSFYNNEISEKSEIFDDQFSVERPDGSNFTLKIRSTKLEDSAMYFCASSEALGRGAGNTIYFGEGSWLTVV.

The rearrangement uses TRBV19 and TRBJ1-5; 7 bases agree with TRBD1. CDR1 LNHDA and CDR2 SQIVND come from the germline V gene (reference sequence). The CDR3 runs to 14 residues. V trimming: 3 bases; J trimming: 4 bases; junction bases outside the gene matches: 3. The CDR3 DNA follows: TGTGCCAGTAGTATGACAGGGAGGAATCAGCCCCAGCATTTT. Amino acids: CASSMTGRNQPQHF.

The chain has TRBV14 and TRBJ2-5; no clear D gene. The CDR3 has 15 residues. The germline CDR1 and CDR2 sequences are SGHDN and FVKESK. The V end was cut by 3 bases, the J end by 2 bases, with 13 bases between. DNA for the CDR3: TGTGCCAGCAGCCAGAGGCAATCCGGGCAAGAGACCCAGTACTTC. It codes for CASSQRQSGQETQYF.

The chain combines TRBV29-1 with TRBJ1-3; D not certain. The germline CDR1 and CDR2 sequences are SQVTM and ANQGSEA. CDR3 size: 13 residues. Trimming took off 6 bases at V and 0 bases at J, with 9 bases between the two ends. The CDR3 is CSVCYSSGNTIYF. In nucleotides, the CDR3 is TGCAGCGTGTGCTACAGCTCTGGAAACACCATATATTTT.